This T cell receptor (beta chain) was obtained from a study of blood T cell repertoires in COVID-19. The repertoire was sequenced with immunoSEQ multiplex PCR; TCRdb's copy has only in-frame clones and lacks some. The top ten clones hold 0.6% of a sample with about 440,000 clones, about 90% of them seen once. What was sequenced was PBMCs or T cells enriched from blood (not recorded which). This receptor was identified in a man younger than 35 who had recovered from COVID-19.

The CDR3 region is CASSPGGGDYGYTF. Here the CDR3 DNA reads TGTGCCAGCAGCCCCGGGGGGGGCGACTATGGCTACACCTTC. The chain has TRBV6-5 and TRBJ1-2; a weak D match, TRBD1 (6 bases). With 6 bases removed from V and 3 bases from J, the gap between germline ends came to 14 bases. The CDR3 length is 14 residues. Germline lookup yields CDR1 MNHEY and CDR2 SVGAGI.